This T cell receptor (beta chain) was identified during a study of blood T cell repertoires in COVID-19 (dated by TCRdb to about 2020). Notes on the research overall: Samples covering the acute and convalescent phases of COVID-19 were provided by collaborators in the United States, Italy and Spain. The repertoires were made available in a free public database intended to serve as a resource for research on the immune response to SARS-CoV-2. The prospective study material was composed of cDNA or gDNA derived from T cells, B-cell-depleted T cells, or PBMCs. The dataset comprised deeply sampled blood TCRbeta repertoires from subjects exposed to, actively infected with, or recovered from COVID-19. A de-identified subject ID, COVID-19 status, age in years and sex were almost always included in the sample metadata. Where available, HLA class I and class II types were obtained from metadata supplied by the sample provider rather than from assay-based typing. The samples were drawn from two sources: the first 160 participants of the ongoing ImmuneRACE study, and 950 to 1,500 subjects contributed by 6 global collaborators. Broader findings and caveats from the paper: The quantity of clinical and demographic metadata differed by source and by participant and was supplied without curation.

TCRbeta CDR3 regions were amplified from genomic DNA by means of the immunoSEQ Assay, a bias-controlled multiplex PCR. The paper's data handling went like this. The number of nucleated cells in each sample was estimated from the amplification of reference gene primers within the assay. Sequence reads were collapsed and filtered to measure the absolute abundance of every unique TCRbeta CDR3 rearrangement. Productive Simpson clonality was computed per sample as the square root of Simpson's diversity index over productive rearrangements. Not all clones reach the TCRdb copy of this immuneACCESS table, which keeps in-frame sequences only. Checked studies attribute under half of the gap to unresolved V genes and leave the rest unexplained. V and J calls and clone size follow that table, whereas D and trimming were derived from the DNA. The sample records over 65,000 clones, around 89% of which are singletons. The ten largest clonotypes hold less than 1.5% of the sample.

Details on this clone: The antigen it binds to is not known. The record has no base qualities; no much larger clone is one base away.

Collaborating institutions collected whole blood in K2EDTA tubes following their own protocols. For TCRbeta analysis, collaborators shipped samples as frozen whole blood, isolated PBMCs, or DNA extracted from either of those sample types. The CDR3, cysteine through phenylalanine, is 19 amino acids long. Kept here is only the CDR3 DNA, which spans 57 bases and is read in frame from base 1. The germline V gene sets CDR1 to SGHRS and CDR2 to YFSETQ. The germline V end is reduced by 4 bases and the J end by 1 base; junction bases left unmatched: 19. The sequencing sample was made of peripheral blood. Rearrangement joined TRBV5-1 to TRBJ2-5; 7 central nucleotides agree with TRBD1. This clonotype originated in a woman aged 60-75 years with acute or convalescent COVID-19. The CDR3 reads as follows: CASSPALSGTVIFQETQYF. The nucleotide sequence reads TGCGCCAGCAGCCCCGCGCTCTCCGGGACAGTGATATTCCAAGAGACCCAGTACTTC. The full variable domain, completed from the reference TRBV5-1 and TRBJ2-5 proteins outside the CDR3, reads KAGVTQTPRYLIKTRGQQVTLSCSPISGHRSVSWYQQTPGQGLQFLFEYFSETQRNKGNFPGRFSGRQFSNSRSEMNVSTLELGDSALYLCASSPALSGTVIFQETQYFGPGTRLLVL.